A selection of T cell receptor beta chains follows, all from one sample in a study of blood T cell repertoires in COVID-19. Libraries were prepared by immunoSEQ multiplex PCR; TCRdb keeps only in-frame clonotypes and omits some of them. The data show roughly 140,000 clones, with roughly 88% seen just once and more than 5.5% held by the top ten. Material for sequencing was peripheral blood. All receptors come from a woman between 45 and 65 years old in a cohort sampled during active or convalescent COVID-19. Each CDR3 is given with its conserved first and last residue. A D gene is named only where the DNA matches it firmly. Clone size, where shown, is once, few, many, or a class for clones that have expanded.

TRBV6-5,TRBJ2-5,NA,NA,TGTGCCAGCAGTTACGAAATTCAAGCGGAGACCCAGTACTTC,CASSYEIQAETQYF
TRBV6-6,TRBJ2-2,NA,NA,TGTGCCAGCAGTTATGGGGGGGGGCCCACCGGGGAGCTGTTTTTT,CASSYGGGPTGELFF
TRBV7-6,TRBJ1-3,NA,NA,TGTGCCAGCAGCTTAGTGTTGGGGGCCGGAAACACCATATATTTT,CASSLVLGAGNTIYF
TRBV6-2/TRBV6-3,TRBJ1-5,NA,NA,TGTGCCAGCAGTTACTCGACAGTAAGCCGATATAGCAATCAGCCCCAGCATTTT,CASSYSTVSRYSNQPQHF
TRBV2,TRBJ2-5,TRBD1,NA,TGTGCCAGCAGGGCCAACAGGGGGCTAGTGGAGACCCAGTACTTC,CASRANRGLVETQYF
TRBV7-8,TRBJ1-5,NA,NA,TGTGCCAGCAGCTTAGAACGACTGGGTCAGCCCCAGCATTTT,CASSLERLGQPQHF
TRBV19,TRBJ1-1,NA,NA,TGTGCCAGTAGTACCTCCAGTTCGACAGTGCCCCTAATGAACACTGAAGCTTTCTTT,CASSTSSSTVPLMNTEAFF
TRBV7-9,TRBJ2-3,TRBD1,once,TGTGCCAGCAGCCCCCGGGACAGGGGCACAGATACGCAGTATTTT,CASSPRDRGTDTQYF
TRBV7-3,TRBJ1-1,NA,few,TGTGCCAGCAGCTTAGCTGAGCGATTGAACACTGAAGCTTTCTTT,CASSLAERLNTEAFF
TRBV19,TRBJ1-1,NA,once,TGTGCCAGTAGTATAACCCCTTCCATGGATCAGGGTGTTGCTGAAGCTTTCTTT,CASSITPSMDQGVAEAFF